The next 19 T cell receptor beta chains were all read from a single sample in a study of control samples from healthy donors and cancer patients. Clones were sequenced by immunoSEQ multiplex PCR, and TCRdb holds only the in-frame ones, with some missing. This sample has approximately 170,000 clones, with more than 85% found just once. Sequenced input: blood. These receptors all come from a woman aged 30 to 39 in good health.

The chain recombines TRBV2 with TRBJ1-4, with 11 bases lining up with TRBD1. The CDR3 loop spans 15 amino acids. The germline CDR1 and CDR2 sequences are SNHLY and FYNNEI. CDR3 in DNA: TGTGTTTTCGGACAGGGGGCGGCAACTAATGAAAAACTGTTTTTT. It encodes CVFGQGAATNEKLFF.

In this sample, this clone turned up once. This rearrangement joins TRBV19 to TRBJ1-3; TRBD1 agrees at 7 bases. The CDR3 has 16 amino acids. V dropped 6 bases and J dropped 0; count of bases not matched to a gene: 8. Germline CDR1 and CDR2: LNHDA and SQIVND (reference sequence). The DNA for the CDR3 is TGTGCCAGTAGCATGTTCGGGACAGTCTCTGGAAACACCATATATTTT. Translated, it gives CASSMFGTVSGNTIYF.

This clone was detected a few times. V gene TRBV3-1 (or the pseudogene TRBV3-2) combines with J gene TRBJ2-1, with 7 bases that match TRBD1. This CDR3 is built from 20 residues. Per the germline V gene, CDR1 is LGHDT and CDR2 is YNNKEL (reference sequence). The V gene end was trimmed by 4 bases and the J gene end by 4 bases; junction bases not matched to a gene: 22. CDR3 sequence reads: CASSPFARGCGPEPYNEQFF. For the CDR3, the DNA is TGTGCCAGCAGCCCCTTCGCCAGGGGGTGCGGGCCGGAACCTTACAATGAGCAGTTCTTC.

V gene TRBV28 combines with J gene TRBJ2-7; D is unclear. V lost 1 base to trimming and J lost 0 bases, with 4 bases between them. Germline V gene data show CDR1 as MDHEN and CDR2 as SYDVKM. The CDR3 contains 13 residues. In nucleotides, the CDR3 is TGTGCCAGCAGTTTATTTAACTCCTACGAGCAGTACTTC. Translating it yields CASSLFNSYEQYF.

The V call is TRBV6-2 or TRBV6-3, the J call TRBJ2-7; 8 nucleotides agree with TRBD2. Germline V gene lookup returns CDR1 MNHEY and CDR2 SVGEGT. J gave up 0 bases and V 6 bases, and 7 bases lay outside the gene matches. The CDR3 contains 15 residues. The CDR3 region is CASSVAGRSSYEQYF. CDR3 nucleotide sequence: TGTGCCAGCAGCGTAGCGGGAAGGAGCTCCTACGAGCAGTACTTC.

The gene calls are TRBV28 and TRBJ1-1; possible D gene TRBD1, 5 bases. Trimming removed 3 bases from V and 5 bases from J, with 19 bases in between. The CDR3 is made up of 16 amino acids. Germline loops: CDR1 MDHEN, CDR2 SYDVKM. The CDR3 loop is CASSLYRTTGNTEAFF. The CDR3 bases are TGTGCCAGCAGTTTGTACAGGACCACGGGGAATACTGAAGCTTTCTTT.

The chain uses TRBV29-1 and TRBJ2-7; TRBD1 matches at 7 bases. CDR1 and CDR2 (germline): SQVTM, ANQGSEA. The CDR3 runs to 12 residues. V gave up 7 bases and J gave up 2 bases; unmatched junction bases: 5. CDR3 in DNA: TGCAGCGCATGGGGACAGCCCTACGAGCAGTACTTC. Its translation is CSAWGQPYEQYF.

V usage is TRBV28 and J usage is TRBJ1-4; 9 nucleotides align to TRBD1. V trimming: 6 bases; J trimming: 8 bases; junction bases outside the gene matches: 19. This CDR3 region has 18 residues. Germline V gene sequence: CDR1 MDHEN, CDR2 SYDVKM. CDR3 residues: CASSIYWTGEGNDEKLFF. In DNA form, the CDR3 reads TGTGCCAGCAGCATCTATTGGACAGGGGAAGGGAATGACGAAAAACTGTTTTTT.

V and J are TRBV9 and TRBJ1-1; TRBD1 matches at 9 bases. This CDR3 region has 14 residues. J was trimmed by 5 bases and V by 3 bases; bases with no gene match: 5. Germline CDR1 is SGDLS and CDR2 is YYNGEE. CDR3 protein: CASSEGTGITEAFF. CDR3 coding DNA: TGTGCCAGCAGCGAGGGGACAGGGATTACTGAAGCTTTCTTT.

V usage is TRBV4-3 and J usage is TRBJ2-1; maybe TRBD1 (5 bases). The length of the CDR3 is 17 residues. CDR1 is LGHNA and CDR2 is YSLEER in the germline V gene. V lost 3 bases and J lost 3, with 18 bases in between. The CDR3 region is CASSQLVTGVDYNEQFF. CDR3 DNA sequence: TGCGCCAGCAGCCAGCTCGTTACAGGCGTCGACTACAATGAGCAGTTCTTC.

This chain connects TRBV18 to TRBJ1-3; D is unclear. This CDR3 comprises 16 residues. The germline CDR1 and CDR2 sequences are KGHSH and LQKENI. V lost 0 bases to trimming and J lost 4 bases, with 13 bases between them. Here the CDR3 reads CASSPPGRTPGNTIYF. CDR3 bases: TGTGCCAGCTCACCACCAGGCAGGACTCCCGGAAACACCATATATTTT.

The rearrangement uses TRBV29-1 and TRBJ1-4, with unresolved D. CDR1 and CDR2 (germline): SQVTM, ANQGSEA. The CDR3 is 15 amino acids. Trimming took 0 bases from V and 7 from J, leaving 15 bases between them. CDR3 DNA sequence: TGCAGCGTTGAAGATCGCAGGTCTCGGGCTGAAAAACTGTTTTTT. Translation gives CSVEDRRSRAEKLFF.

The J gene is TRBJ1-4, the V gene TRBV7-8; D is undetermined. Trimming stripped 5 bases from V and 8 bases from J, with 9 bases between. The germline gives CDR1 SGHVS, CDR2 FQNEAQ. The CDR3 length is 12 residues. CDR3 DNA sequence: TGTGCCAGCAGCAAAAATCCCGAAAAACTGTTTTTT. Its translation is CASSKNPEKLFF.

The rearrangement uses TRBV9 and TRBJ1-2, with TRBD1 identical over 10 bases. The CDR3 is made up of 16 amino acids. Germline V gives CDR1 SGDLS, CDR2 YYNGEE. The V and J ends lost 4 bases and 4 bases, in that order; junction bases with no gene match: 10. CDR3 sequence (DNA): TGTGCCAGCAGCTCCCCCCGACAGGGGGCATCCTATGGCTACACCTTC. Protein sequence: CASSSPRQGASYGYTF.

The V gene is TRBV18, the J gene TRBJ2-5; D is ambiguous. Trimming removed 2 bases at V and 1 base at J, with 5 bases between. This CDR3 is 13 amino acids long. Germline-derived CDR1 and CDR2 are KGHSH and LQKENI. The DNA of the CDR3 is TGTGCCAGCTCACCAAGCCTCCAAGAGACCCAGTACTTC. The encoded protein is CASSPSLQETQYF.

The V and J genes are TRBV7-9 and TRBJ2-1, with D unclear. V lost 2 bases, J lost 5 bases, and 19 bases lay in between. The length of the CDR3 is 17 residues. The germline V gene has CDR1 SEHNR and CDR2 FQNEAQ (reference sequence). Written as DNA, the CDR3 is TGTGCCAGCAGCTTATTTCCCTCTCCGACGGATCACAATGAGCAGTTCTTC. Protein product: CASSLFPSPTDHNEQFF.

The chain links TRBV11-2 to TRBJ2-7, with a weak D call TRBD2 (6 bases). The CDR3 length is 14 residues. V was clipped by 0 bases and J by 3 bases, with 9 bases between them. Germline V gene lookup returns CDR1 SGHAT and CDR2 FQNNGV. Here the CDR3 DNA reads TGTGCCAGCAGCTTAGAGGAGGGGAACTACGAGCAGTACTTC. Amino acids: CASSLEEGNYEQYF.

This chain uses TRBV28 with TRBJ1-1; no firm D call. With 2 bases removed from V and 1 base from J, the gap between germline ends came to 5 bases. Germline CDR1 is MDHEN and CDR2 is SYDVKM. CDR3 length: 13 amino acids. This CDR3 is CASSLRPNTEAFF. CDR3 DNA sequence: TGTGCCAGCAGTTTACGTCCGAACACTGAAGCTTTCTTT.

V gene TRBV6-2 or TRBV6-3 combines with J gene TRBJ1-1, with 7 bases that match TRBD1. Germline V lookup: CDR1 MNHEY, CDR2 SVGEGT. V was clipped by 6 bases and J by 7 bases; unmatched bases: 11. The CDR3 length is 14 residues. The CDR3 DNA follows: TGTGCCAGCAGCTCTCAGGGGGGTATCGGTGAAGCTTTCTTT. It yields the protein CASSSQGGIGEAFF.